This entry concerns a single TCR beta chain. Sequencing used immunoSEQ multiplex PCR; TCRdb keeps in-frame clones, though not all of them. In the table there are about 61,000 clones, roughly nine tenths of which are singletons. The cohort excluded patients with autoimmune disease history or systemic immunosuppression. The data were taken from a study of OX40 agonist ivuxolimab in advanced cancers. Specimen: CD4+ or CD8+ T cells sorted from blood, collected in a trial of the OX40 agonist ivuxolimab. The TCR comes from an adult with an advanced solid tumor such as melanoma, head and neck, liver or kidney cancer.

This CDR3 is CASSLSGTKILAGELFF. CDR3 nucleotide sequence: TGTGCCAGCAGCTTATCTGGGACCAAAATCCTGGCCGGGGAGCTGTTTTTT. The chain employs TRBV11-3 and TRBJ2-2; D could derive from TRBD1 or TRBD2 (5 bases each). Germline values: CDR1 SGHNT, CDR2 YENEEA. V lost 2 bases and J 6 bases, leaving 19 bases between the germline ends. The CDR3 covers 17 residues. Full variable domain (missing parts from reference TRBV11-3 and TRBJ2-2): EAGVVQSPRYKIIEKKQPVAFWCNPISGHNTLYWYLQNLGQGPELLIRYENEEAVDDSQLPKDRFSAERLKGVDSTLKIQPAELGDSAVYLCASSLSGTKILAGELFFGEGSRLTVL.